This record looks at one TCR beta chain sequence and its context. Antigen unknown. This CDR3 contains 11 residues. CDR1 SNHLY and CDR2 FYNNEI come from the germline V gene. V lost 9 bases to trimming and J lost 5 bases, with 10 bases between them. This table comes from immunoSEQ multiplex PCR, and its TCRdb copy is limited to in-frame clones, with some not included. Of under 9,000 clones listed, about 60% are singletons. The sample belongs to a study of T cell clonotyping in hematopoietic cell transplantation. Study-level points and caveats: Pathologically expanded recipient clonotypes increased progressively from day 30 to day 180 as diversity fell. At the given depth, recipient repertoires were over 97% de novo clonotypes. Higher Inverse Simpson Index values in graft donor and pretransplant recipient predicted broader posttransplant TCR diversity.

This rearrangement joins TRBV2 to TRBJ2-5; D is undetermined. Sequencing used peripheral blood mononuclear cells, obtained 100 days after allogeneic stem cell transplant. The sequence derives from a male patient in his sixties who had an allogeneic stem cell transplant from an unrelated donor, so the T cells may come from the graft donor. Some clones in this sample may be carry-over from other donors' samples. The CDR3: CASTVGETQYF. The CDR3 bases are TGTGCCAGTACGGTGGGGGAGACCCAGTACTTC.